This T cell receptor beta chain was captured by sequencing in a study of molecular identifiers for immune sequencing clone quantification. This CDR3 contains 11 residues. Trimming took 8 bases from V and 6 from J, leaving 7 bases between them. CDR1 MNHEY and CDR2 SMNVEV come from the germline V gene (reference sequence). One entry per CDR3 protein results from TCRdb running MiXCR on the PCR reads. This repertoire shows some 91,000 distinct CDR3 sequences, 20% to 30% found once; its top ten account for around 0.92%. This clonotype was sampled from a human donor in good health. Some libraries in this study had Jurkat cell RNA spiked in. The chain joins TRBV27 to TRBJ2-2; D call uncertain. The sample comprised naive CD8+ T cells from blood, with Jurkat cell RNA spiked in. Specified subset: FACS-sorted CD8+CD4-CCR7+CD45RA+ naive T cells. CDR3 in DNA: TGTGCCAGCGGTTCCTCCGGGGAGCTGTTTTTT. As protein: CASGSSGELFF.